The present T cell receptor beta chain was sequenced within a study of beta chain features in type 1 diabetes. In the study overall: Cell yields, age and gender were similar between patients and healthy donors. General study points: Shortening of TCRB CDR3s, moderate but significant, appeared in all four CD4+ subsets of Type 1 diabetes patients. Amplification by PCR could prefer shorter templates, with the same effect in patients and controls.

On this clone itself: Its antigen is not identified.

CDR1 and CDR2 from the germline V gene are MGHDK and SYGVNS. V shed 10 bases and J 8 bases; nucleotides not matched to a gene: 7. The CDR3 spans 12 residues. Reverse transcription of all isolated RNA meant that expressed TCRB transcripts were sequenced. Assay: immunoSEQ multiplex PCR; the TCRdb copy retains only in-frame clones and omits some. The sample has some 410,000 clones, approximately 14% seen once; the top ten hold under 0.04%. This receptor was obtained from a man younger than 45 in good health. Specimen: naive CD4+ T cells from blood. The V gene is TRBV25-1, the J gene TRBJ1-2, with TRBD1 identical over 10 bases. DNA for the CDR3: TGTGCCACCAGACAGGGGGCTGGGGGCTACACCTTC. It codes for CATRQGAGGYTF.